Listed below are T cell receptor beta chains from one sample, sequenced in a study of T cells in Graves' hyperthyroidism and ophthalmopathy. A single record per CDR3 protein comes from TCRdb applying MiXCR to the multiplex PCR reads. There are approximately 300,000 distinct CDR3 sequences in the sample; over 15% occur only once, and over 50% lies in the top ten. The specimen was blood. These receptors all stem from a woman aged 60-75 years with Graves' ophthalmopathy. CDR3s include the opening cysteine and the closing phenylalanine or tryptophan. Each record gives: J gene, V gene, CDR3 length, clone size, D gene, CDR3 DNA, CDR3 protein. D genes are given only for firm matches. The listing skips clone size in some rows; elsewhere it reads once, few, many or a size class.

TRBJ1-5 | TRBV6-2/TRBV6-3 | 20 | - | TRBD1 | TGTGCCAGCAGTTACACGCCGGACAGGGGGCGTCTTGACAGCAATCAGCCCCAGCATTTT | CASSYTPDRGRLDSNQPQHF
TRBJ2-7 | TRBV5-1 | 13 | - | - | TGCGCCAGCAGCCCGACAGATTCCTACGAGCAGTACTTC | CASSPTDSYEQYF
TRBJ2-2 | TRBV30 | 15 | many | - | TGTGCCTGGAGCCCAGGGAAGGGAATCGCCGGGGAGCTGTTTTTT | CAWSPGKGIAGELFF
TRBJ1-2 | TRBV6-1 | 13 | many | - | TGTGCCAGCAGTTGGGTACAGAACTATGGCTACACCTTC | CASSWVQNYGYTF
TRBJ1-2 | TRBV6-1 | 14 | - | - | TGTGCCAGCAGTCATGGTCCAGGGAGTTGTGGCTACACCTTC | CASSHGPGSCGYTF
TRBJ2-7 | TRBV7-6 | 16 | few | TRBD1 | TGTGCCAGCAGCCCCAACAGGGGGCGCGCAATCGACGAGCAGTACTTC | CASSPNRGRAIDEQYF
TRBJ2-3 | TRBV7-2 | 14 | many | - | TGTGCCAGCAGTCGCGACAGGTTCACAGATACGCAGTATTTT | CASSRDRFTDTQYF
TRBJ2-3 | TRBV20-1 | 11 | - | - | TGCAGTGGAGGGGAGTTAGATACGCAGTATTTT | CSGGELDTQYF
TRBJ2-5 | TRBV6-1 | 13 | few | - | TGTGCCGGGGCCCGACAGCTGGGGGAGACCCAGTACTTC | CAGARQLGETQYF
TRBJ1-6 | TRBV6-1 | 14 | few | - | TGTGCCAGCAGGAACAGGGTCCTAGGTTCACCCCTCCACTTT | CASRNRVLGSPLHF
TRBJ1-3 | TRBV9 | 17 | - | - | TGTGCCAGCAGCGCTGGGACCTCGGACGATCTTCGAAACACCATATATTTT | CASSAGTSDDLRNTIYF
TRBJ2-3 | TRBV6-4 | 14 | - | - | TGTGCCAGCAGTGACTTCTACCCCACAGATACGCAGTATTTT | CASSDFYPTDTQYF
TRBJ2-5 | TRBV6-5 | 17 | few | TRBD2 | TGTGCCAGCAGTTACTCACCTAGCGGGGGCCTCCAAGAGACCCAGTACTTC | CASSYSPSGGLQETQYF
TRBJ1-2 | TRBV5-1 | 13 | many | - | TGCGCCAGCAGCTTAACACGGTTGTATGGCTACACCTTC | CASSLTRLYGYTF